These 11 T cell receptor beta chains share one sample of origin, sequenced in a study of PD-L1 blockade in urothelial cancer. Repertoires were generated with immunoSEQ multiplex PCR, while TCRdb's copy carries only in-frame clones and drops some. The data show more than 85,000 clones, approximately 90% seen once. Sequencing used PBMCs, obtained around atezolizumab (anti-PD-L1) treatment. All receptors come from a woman of 80 years or more with urothelial cancer.

This clone was seen only once. CDR3 protein: CSVDGEGGSGNTIYF. CDR3 in DNA: TGCAGCGTTGATGGGGAGGGGGGCTCTGGAAACACCATATATTTT. The chain combines TRBV29-1 with TRBJ1-3; D is possibly TRBD1 (6 bases). Germline V gene sequence: CDR1 SQVTM, CDR2 ANQGSEA. CDR3 length: 15 residues. The ends were cut back, 3 bases at V and 0 bases at J, with 12 bases in the middle.

This chain links TRBV6-1 with TRBJ1-4; D is unclear. The germline V gene encodes CDR1 MNHNS and CDR2 SASEGT. CDR3 size: 14 residues. With 8 bases removed from V and 0 bases from J, the gap between germline ends came to 10 bases. CDR3 sequence: CASARGTTNEKLFF. CDR3 sequence (DNA): TGTGCCAGCGCCAGAGGAACAACTAATGAAAAACTGTTTTTT.

V gene TRBV7-8 combines with J gene TRBJ2-7; 7 bases are a match to TRBD2. This CDR3 has 17 amino acids. The trim removed 1 base at V and 3 bases at J, leaving 12 bases unmatched. Per germline, CDR1 SGHVS and CDR2 FQNEAQ. This CDR3 is CASSLGLARIDSYEQYF. The CDR3 bases are TGTGCCAGCAGCTTAGGACTAGCTCGTATAGATAGCTACGAGCAGTACTTC. Full variable domain (outside the CDR3, taken from reference TRBV7-8 and TRBJ2-7): GAGVSQSPRYKVAKRGQDVALRCDPISGHVSLFWYQQALGQGPEFLTYFQNEAQLDKSGLPSDRFFAERPEGSVSTLKIQRTQQEDSAVYLCASSLGLARIDSYEQYFGPGTRLTVT.

V usage is TRBV5-1 and J usage is TRBJ2-1; a possible D gene is TRBD2 (5 bases). The germline V and J ends were trimmed by 4 bases and 0 bases, with 11 bases remaining between them. The germline V gene encodes CDR1 SGHRS and CDR2 YFSETQ. The CDR3 has 15 residues. In nucleotides, the CDR3 is TGCGCCAGCAGCCTTAGCGCGAGCTCCTACAATGAGCAGTTCTTC. It yields the protein CASSLSASSYNEQFF. Using reference TRBV5-1 and TRBJ2-1 for the parts outside the CDR3, the full variable domain is KAGVTQTPRYLIKTRGQQVTLSCSPISGHRSVSWYQQTPGQGLQFLFEYFSETQRNKGNFPGRFSGRQFSNSRSEMNVSTLELGDSALYLCASSLSASSYNEQFFGPGTRLTVL.

The CDR3 sequence: CASSRGQGAYEQYF. The CDR3 nucleotides are TGCGCCAGCAGCCGCGGACAGGGGGCATACGAGCAGTACTTC. This chain connects TRBV4-1 to TRBJ2-7; 11 nucleotides match TRBD1. CDR3 length: 14 residues. Per germline, CDR1 MGHRA and CDR2 YSYEKL. V was clipped by 4 bases and J by 4 bases; unmatched bases: 3.

This chain links TRBV7-2 with TRBJ1-3; D is ambiguous. V was clipped by 5 bases and J by 0 bases, with 8 bases between them. CDR3 length: 14 residues. In germline, CDR1 is SGHTA, CDR2 FQGNSA. CDR3 DNA: TGTGCCAGCAGCGAAACGGTCTCTGGAAACACCATATATTTT. It specifies CASSETVSGNTIYF. Variable domain in full (rest from reference TRBV7-2 and TRBJ1-3): GAGVSQSPSNKVTEKGKDVELRCDPISGHTALYWYRQSLGQGLEFLIYFQGNSAPDKSGLPSDRFSAERTGGSVSTLTIQRTQQEDSAVYLCASSETVSGNTIYFGEGSWLTVV.

The chain links TRBV5-7 to TRBJ1-4, with a tentative D call TRBD1 (5 bases). TRBV5-7 carries the ORF label, with uncertain function. V shed 4 bases and J shed 2 bases, with 21 bases lying between them. CDR3 length equals 18 residues. The chain's CDR3 is CASSMEGGALGTNEKLFF. CDR3 coding DNA: TGTGCCAGCAGCATGGAGGGAGGGGCCCTGGGGACTAATGAAAAACTGTTTTTT.

The V and J genes are TRBV6-6 and TRBJ2-5, with D unclear. Germline CDR1 is MNHNY and CDR2 is SVGAGI (reference sequence). V lost 4 bases and J 1 base, leaving 13 bases between the germline ends. The CDR3 extends over 15 amino acids. Here the CDR3 DNA reads TGTGCCAGCAGTTCCCTCCCGGGTCTCCAAGAGACCCAGTACTTC. This translates into CASSSLPGLQETQYF.

The V call is TRBV5-1, the J call TRBJ2-2, with D maybe TRBD1 (6 bases). Deletions cut 2 bases from V and 6 bases from J, with 11 bases between. Germline CDR1 and CDR2: SGHRS and YFSETQ. The CDR3 is made up of 14 amino acids. CDR3 in amino acids: CASSFQQGSGELFF. Written as DNA, the CDR3 is TGCGCCAGCAGCTTCCAACAGGGTTCCGGGGAGCTGTTTTTT.

The rearrangement joins TRBV5-1 to TRBJ1-5, with 9 bases lining up with TRBD1. Germline assignment: CDR1 SGHRS and CDR2 YFSETQ. The V gene end was trimmed by 0 bases and the J gene end by 7 bases; junction bases not matched to a gene: 5. The CDR3 has 15 amino acids. DNA of the CDR3: TGCGCCAGCAGCTTGGCCGGGGACAGGGAACAGCCCCAGCATTTT. Its protein product is CASSLAGDREQPQHF.

The chain has TRBV19 and TRBJ1-5, with TRBD1 matching 8 bases. This CDR3 region has 13 residues. With V trimmed by 4 bases and J by 7 bases, 3 bases remained unmatched. The germline gives CDR1 LNHDA, CDR2 SQIVND (reference sequence). The CDR3 protein is CASSKTGVQPQHF. CDR3 DNA sequence: TGTGCCAGTAGTAAGACAGGGGTACAGCCCCAGCATTTT.